Shown below are 15 T cell receptor beta chains from a single sample sequenced in a study of CD8+ T cells in alopecia areata. It was cDNA, reverse transcribed from extracted RNA, that served as the sequencing template. The data were produced by immunoSEQ multiplex PCR, yet TCRdb's version contains in-frame clones alone and is incomplete. The sample carries 210,000 or so clones, approximately 70% recorded once. Specified treatment: oral pan-JAK inhibitor, 5-10 mg twice daily. The material sequenced was CD4+ T cells sorted from blood, taken at approximately week 44, from a patient treated with tofacitinib. The receptors originated from a human donor with alopecia areata.

The chain employs TRBV5-4 and TRBJ2-3; D unresolved. The V gene lost 3 bases and the J gene lost 4 bases, with 6 bases spanning the gap. The CDR3 spans 12 residues. Germline CDR1 reads SGHNT; CDR2 reads YYREEE (reference sequence). In DNA, the CDR3 is TGTGCCAGCAGCTCGCCCTCAGATACGCAGTATTTT. This codes for CASSSPSDTQYF.

In this sample, this clone turned up a few times. The sample holds other DNA sequences that translate to the same CDR3. This chain links TRBV5-1 with TRBJ2-2; D gene uncertain. The CDR3 extends over 14 amino acids. Germline V gene data show CDR1 as SGHRS and CDR2 as YFSETQ. Trimming took 0 bases from V and 1 from J, leaving 4 bases between them. In DNA form, the CDR3 reads TGCGCCAGCAGCTTGGCAGGGAACACCGGGGAGCTGTTTTTT. This encodes CASSLAGNTGELFF.

The chain employs TRBV7-6 and TRBJ2-5; D is uncertain. The V end lost 2 bases, the J end lost 5 bases, and 3 bases lay between the germline ends. The length of the CDR3 is 11 residues. Germline CDR1 SGHVS, CDR2 FNYEAQ. The CDR3 DNA reads as TGTGCCAGCAGCTTATCGGAGACCCAGTACTTC. This sequence encodes CASSLSETQYF. The variable domain in full, completed from reference TRBV7-6 and TRBJ2-5, reads GAGVSQSPRYKVTKRGQDVALRCDPISGHVSLYWYRQALGQGPEFLTYFNYEAQQDKSGLPNDRFSAERPEGSISTLTIQRTEQRDSAMYRCASSLSETQYFGPGTRLLVL.

This clone showed up just once. V gene TRBV5-1 combines with J gene TRBJ1-2; TRBD1 is a possible D gene (5 bases). CDR1 and CDR2 from the germline V gene are SGHRS and YFSETQ. The germline V and J ends were trimmed by 0 bases and 6 bases, with 12 bases remaining between them. There are 14 residues in the CDR3. The CDR3 sequence: CASSLGSGQDGYTF. CDR3 nucleotides: TGCGCCAGCAGCTTGGGGTCGGGGCAGGATGGCTACACCTTC.

This clone was seen a handful of times. This chain connects TRBV11-2 to TRBJ2-5, with D possibly matching TRBD2 (6 bases). CDR3 size: 14 residues. The germline V gene has CDR1 SGHAT and CDR2 FQNNGV. The V and J ends lost 3 bases and 5 bases respectively, with 13 bases between them. CDR3 nucleotides: TGTGCCAGCAGCTTCCAGCGGGTCCGGGAGACCCAGTACTTC. This codes for CASSFQRVRETQYF.

This clone was found a few times. This chain's CDR3 is CASSPTGASGANVLTF. The CDR3 coding sequence is TGCGCCAGCAGCCCTACAGGGGCCTCTGGGGCCAACGTCCTGACTTTC. The rearrangement joins TRBV5-1 to TRBJ2-6; 7 bases are shared with TRBD1. Germline-derived CDR1 and CDR2 are SGHRS and YFSETQ. V lost 4 bases to trimming and J lost 0 bases; unmatched junction nucleotides: 4. The CDR3 totals 16 residues. Variable domain in full (rest from reference TRBV5-1 and TRBJ2-6): KAGVTQTPRYLIKTRGQQVTLSCSPISGHRSVSWYQQTPGQGLQFLFEYFSETQRNKGNFPGRFSGRQFSNSRSEMNVSTLELGDSALYLCASSPTGASGANVLTFGAGSRLTVL.

The rearrangement joins TRBV30 to TRBJ2-2; D uncertain. This CDR3 has 13 amino acids. In germline, CDR1 is GTSNPN, CDR2 SVGIG (reference sequence). V lost 2 bases and J 0 bases, leaving 4 bases between the germline ends. The CDR3 bases are TGTGCCTGGAGTTTAGCGAACACCGGGGAGCTGTTTTTT. Translation gives CAWSLANTGELFF.

The chain carries TRBV6-5 and TRBJ2-3, with 8 bases fitting TRBD2. The germline V gene encodes CDR1 MNHEY and CDR2 SVGAGI. This CDR3 is built from 15 residues. The trim removed 8 bases at V and 1 base at J, leaving 8 bases unmatched. The CDR3 nucleotides are TGTGCCAGCTCGGCGGGGGGCCTCCGCACAGATACGCAGTATTTT. Encoded protein: CASSAGGLRTDTQYF.

The J gene is TRBJ2-3, the V gene TRBV7-3; the D is unclear. The germline V and J ends were trimmed by 2 bases and 10 bases, with 10 bases remaining between them. CDR1 SGHTA and CDR2 FQGTGA come from the germline V gene. The CDR3 contains 12 residues. The CDR3 bases are TGTGCCAGCAGCTTAGATTTACGGTCGCAGTATTTT. It encodes CASSLDLRSQYF.

The gene calls are TRBV4-3 and TRBJ2-1; TRBD2 matches 8 bases. CDR3 length: 15 amino acids. Trimming removed 1 base from V and 4 bases from J; junction bases left unmatched: 3. Germline CDR1 LGHNA, CDR2 YSLEER. The CDR3 is CASSQVSGEYNEQFF. In DNA, the CDR3 is TGCGCCAGCAGCCAAGTTAGCGGGGAGTACAATGAGCAGTTCTTC.

V gene TRBV14 combines with J gene TRBJ1-1; D is undetermined. This CDR3 spans 15 amino acids. Germline V gene data show CDR1 as SGHDN and CDR2 as FVKESK. Trimming shortened V by 2 bases and J by 0 bases, and 10 bases separated the two germline ends. The CDR3 DNA reads as TGTGCCAGCAGCCAACAAAGGAACATGAACACTGAAGCTTTCTTT. This codes for CASSQQRNMNTEAFF.

The chain recombines TRBV29-1 with TRBJ1-4, with unresolved D. CDR1 SQVTM and CDR2 ANQGSEA come from the germline V gene. V was cut by 6 bases and J by 0 bases, with 11 bases left in between. This CDR3 is built from 14 residues. For the CDR3, the DNA is TGCAGCGTCCGCCATACTGCAACTAATGAAAAACTGTTTTTT. Its protein is CSVRHTATNEKLFF.

This clone has only a few counts. This chain connects TRBV10-3 to TRBJ1-6; 9 nucleotides agree with TRBD1. The CDR3 contains 15 residues. V shed 0 bases, J shed 8 bases, and the junction held 2 bases outside the gene matches. The germline CDR1 and CDR2 sequences are ENHRY and SYGVKD. The CDR3 sequence: CAISESRQGDSPLHF. The CDR3 nucleotides are TGTGCCATCAGTGAGTCGCGACAGGGGGATTCACCCCTCCACTTT.

The gene calls are TRBV11-2 and TRBJ2-5; possible D gene TRBD1, 6 bases. The V gene lost 3 bases and the J gene lost 0 bases, with 8 bases spanning the gap. This CDR3 has 14 residues. Germline V lookup: CDR1 SGHAT, CDR2 FQNNGV. CDR3 sequence (DNA): TGTGCCAGCAGCTTCACAGGGTACCAAGAGACCCAGTACTTC. Its protein is CASSFTGYQETQYF.

The chain recombines TRBV5-1 with TRBJ1-6; 8 nucleotides agree with TRBD1. Losses at the gene ends were 4 bases for V and 6 bases for J; bases not matched to a gene: 15. Germline loops: CDR1 SGHRS, CDR2 YFSETQ. There are 18 residues in the CDR3. In nucleotides, the CDR3 is TGCGCCAGCAGCCCGGATCTGAGACAGGGGATACGTAATTCACCCCTCCACTTT. Translation: CASSPDLRQGIRNSPLHF.